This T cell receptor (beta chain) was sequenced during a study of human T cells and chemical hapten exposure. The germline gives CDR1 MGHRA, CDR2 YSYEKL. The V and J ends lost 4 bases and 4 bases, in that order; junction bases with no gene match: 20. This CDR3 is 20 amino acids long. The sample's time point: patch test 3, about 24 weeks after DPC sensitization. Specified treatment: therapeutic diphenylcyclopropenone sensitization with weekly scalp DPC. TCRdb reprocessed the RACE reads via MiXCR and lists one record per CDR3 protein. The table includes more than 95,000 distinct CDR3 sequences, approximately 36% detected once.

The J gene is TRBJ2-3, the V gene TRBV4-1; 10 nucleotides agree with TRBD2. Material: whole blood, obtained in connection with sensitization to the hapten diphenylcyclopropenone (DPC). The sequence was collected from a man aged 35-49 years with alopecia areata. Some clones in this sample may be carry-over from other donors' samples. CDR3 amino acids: CASSLSMASGRGVVADTQYF. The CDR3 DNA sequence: TGCGCCAGCAGCCTCTCCATGGCTAGCGGGAGAGGCGTAGTAGCAGATACGCAGTATTTT.